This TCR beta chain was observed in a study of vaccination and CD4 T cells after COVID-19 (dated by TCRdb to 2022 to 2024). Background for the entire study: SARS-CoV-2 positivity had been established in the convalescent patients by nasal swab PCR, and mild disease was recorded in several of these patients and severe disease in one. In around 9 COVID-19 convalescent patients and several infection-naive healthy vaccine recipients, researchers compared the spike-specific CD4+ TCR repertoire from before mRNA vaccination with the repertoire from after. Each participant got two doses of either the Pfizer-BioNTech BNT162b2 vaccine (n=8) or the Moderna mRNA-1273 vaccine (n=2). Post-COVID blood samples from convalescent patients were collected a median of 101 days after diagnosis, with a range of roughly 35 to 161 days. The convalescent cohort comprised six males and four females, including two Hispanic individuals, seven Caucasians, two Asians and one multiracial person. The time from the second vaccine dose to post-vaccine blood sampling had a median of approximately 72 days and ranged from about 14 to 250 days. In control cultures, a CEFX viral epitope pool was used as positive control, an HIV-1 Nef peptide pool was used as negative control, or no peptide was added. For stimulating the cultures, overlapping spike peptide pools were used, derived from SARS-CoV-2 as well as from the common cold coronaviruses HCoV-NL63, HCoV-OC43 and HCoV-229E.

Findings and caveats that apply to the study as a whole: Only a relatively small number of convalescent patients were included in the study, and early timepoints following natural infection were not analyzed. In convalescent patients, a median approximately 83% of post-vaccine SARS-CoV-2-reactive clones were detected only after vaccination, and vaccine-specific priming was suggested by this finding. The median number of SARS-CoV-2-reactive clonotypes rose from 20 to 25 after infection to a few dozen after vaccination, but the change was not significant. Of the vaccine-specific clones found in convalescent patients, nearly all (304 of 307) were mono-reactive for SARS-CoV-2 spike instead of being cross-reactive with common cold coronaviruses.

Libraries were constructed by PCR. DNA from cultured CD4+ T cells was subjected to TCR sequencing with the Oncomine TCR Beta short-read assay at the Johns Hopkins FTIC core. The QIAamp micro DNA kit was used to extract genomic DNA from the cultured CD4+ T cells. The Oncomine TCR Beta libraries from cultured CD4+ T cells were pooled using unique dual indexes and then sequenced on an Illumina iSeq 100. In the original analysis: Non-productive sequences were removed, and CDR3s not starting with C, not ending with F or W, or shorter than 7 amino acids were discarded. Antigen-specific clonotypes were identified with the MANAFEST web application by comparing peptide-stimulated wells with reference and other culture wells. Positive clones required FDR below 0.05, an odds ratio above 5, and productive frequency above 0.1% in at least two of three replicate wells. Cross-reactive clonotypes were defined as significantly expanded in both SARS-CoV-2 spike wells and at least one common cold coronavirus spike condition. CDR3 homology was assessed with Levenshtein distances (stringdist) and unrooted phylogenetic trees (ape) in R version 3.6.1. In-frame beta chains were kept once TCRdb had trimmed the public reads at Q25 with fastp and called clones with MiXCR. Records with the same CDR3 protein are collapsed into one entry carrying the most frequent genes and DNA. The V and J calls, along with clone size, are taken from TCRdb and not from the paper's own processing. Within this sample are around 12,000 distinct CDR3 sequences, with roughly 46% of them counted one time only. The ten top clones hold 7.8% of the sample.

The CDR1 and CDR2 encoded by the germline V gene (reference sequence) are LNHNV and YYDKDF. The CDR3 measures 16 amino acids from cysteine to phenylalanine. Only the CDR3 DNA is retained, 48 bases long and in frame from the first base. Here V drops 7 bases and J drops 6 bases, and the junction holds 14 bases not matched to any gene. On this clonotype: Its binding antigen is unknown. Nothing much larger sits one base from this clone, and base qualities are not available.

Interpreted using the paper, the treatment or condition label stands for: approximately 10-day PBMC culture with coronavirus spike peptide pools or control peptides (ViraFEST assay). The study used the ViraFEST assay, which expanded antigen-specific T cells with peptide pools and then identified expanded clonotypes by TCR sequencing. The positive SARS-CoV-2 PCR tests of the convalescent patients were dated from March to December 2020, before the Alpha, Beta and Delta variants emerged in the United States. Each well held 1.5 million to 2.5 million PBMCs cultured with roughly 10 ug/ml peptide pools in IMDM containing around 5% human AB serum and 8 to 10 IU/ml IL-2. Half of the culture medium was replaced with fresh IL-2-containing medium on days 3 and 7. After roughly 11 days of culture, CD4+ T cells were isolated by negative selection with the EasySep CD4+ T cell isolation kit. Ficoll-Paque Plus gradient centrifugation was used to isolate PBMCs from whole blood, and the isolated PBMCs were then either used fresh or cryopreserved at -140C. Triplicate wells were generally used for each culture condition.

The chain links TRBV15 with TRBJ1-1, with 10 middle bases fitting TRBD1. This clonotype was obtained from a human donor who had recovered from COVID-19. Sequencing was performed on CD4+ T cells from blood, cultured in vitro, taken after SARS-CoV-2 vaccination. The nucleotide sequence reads TGTGCCACCACCGACTGGGACAGGGGCAACATGGCTGAAGCTTTCTTT. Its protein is CATTDWDRGNMAEAFF. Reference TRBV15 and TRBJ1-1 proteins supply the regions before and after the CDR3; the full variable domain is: DAMVIQNPRYQVTQFGKPVTLSCSQTLNHNVMYWYQQKSSQAPKLLFHYYDKDFNNEADTPDNFQSRRPNTSFCFLDIRSPGLGDTAMYLCATTDWDRGNMAEAFFGQGTRLTVV.